The 14 T cell receptor beta chains reported below all come from one sample, sequenced in a study of T cells after yellow fever vaccination. TCRdb used MiXCR to reprocess the 5' RACE reads, holding one entry per CDR3 protein. The table lists about 58,000 distinct CDR3 sequences, more than 5.5% of them singletons, with roughly two fifths in the top ten. The material sequenced was CD8+ T cells sorted from PBMCs, taken on the day of the first yellow fever vaccination. All receptors derive from a man between 18 and 35 years old who received the YFV17D yellow fever vaccine.

This clonotype was detected ten times or more. The rearrangement links TRBV6-2 or TRBV6-3 to TRBJ2-7; 11 positions match TRBD1. Germline V gives CDR1 MNHEY, CDR2 SVGEGT. The CDR3 spans 15 residues. The V gene end was trimmed by 6 bases and the J gene end by 2 bases; junction bases not matched to a gene: 6. The CDR3, as DNA: TGTGCCAGCAGATCCCCGGGACAGGGGGCCTACGAGCAGTACGTC. This sequence encodes CASRSPGQGAYEQYV.

The chain links TRBV7-6 to TRBJ2-3; D may be TRBD2 (7 bases). In germline, CDR1 is SGHVS, CDR2 FNYEAQ. Trimming stripped 6 bases from V and 8 bases from J, with 15 bases between. The CDR3 extends over 13 amino acids. In DNA, the CDR3 is TGTGCCAGCAGGGGGGGGCCCGCTGGTACGCAGTATTTT. It encodes CASRGGPAGTQYF.

This clonotype was counted between two and nine times. One junction end disagrees with the germline gene, perhaps due to a read error. The CDR3 spells CASSKAARGEF. CDR3 nucleotides: TGTGCCAGCAGTAAGGCGGCGCGAGGGGAATTT. The chain recombines TRBV28 with TRBJ1-5; tentative D call: TRBD1 (5 bases). Looked up from germline, CDR1 is MDHEN and CDR2 is SYDVKM. CDR3 length: 11 residues.

This clonotype has just a few counts. The chain has TRBV10-2 and TRBJ2-7; a weak D match, TRBD1 (5 bases). Germline V gene data show CDR1 as WSHSY and CDR2 as SAAADI. Trimming cost V 11 bases and J 4 bases, with 15 bases left between them. CDR3 length: 12 amino acids. CDR3 in DNA: TGCGCCGTAGGGGCCATCTCTTACGAGCAGTACTTC. It is translated as CAVGAISYEQYF.

This clonotype was seen at least ten times. The genes are TRBV13 and TRBJ1-3; D is uncertain. The germline V gene has CDR1 PRHDT and CDR2 FYEKMQ (reference sequence). The CDR3 extends over 14 amino acids. V was shortened by 5 bases and J by 2 bases, with 10 bases between the two germline ends. The DNA of the CDR3 is TGTGCCAGCAGCCTCCTCGGGGCTGGAAACACCATATATTTT. Amino acids: CASSLLGAGNTIYF.

In its sample, this clonotype was seen a few times. J is TRBJ1-1 and V is TRBV7-9; D is perhaps TRBD1 (6 bases). Germline V gene data show CDR1 as SEHNR and CDR2 as FQNEAQ (reference sequence). The V and J ends lost 4 bases and 0 bases respectively, with 18 bases between them. This CDR3 spans 17 amino acids. Written as DNA, the CDR3 is TGTGCCAGCAGCTCCCTAGCCCAGACAGGCATGAACACTGAAGCTTTCTTT. Translating it yields CASSSLAQTGMNTEAFF.

In its sample, this clonotype was seen many times. V is TRBV20-1 and J is TRBJ1-1; D gene uncertain. Looked up from germline, CDR1 is DFQATT and CDR2 is SNEGSKA (reference sequence). V was cut by 6 bases and J by 12 bases, with 20 bases left in between. The CDR3 spans 12 residues. In DNA form, the CDR3 reads TGCAGTGCCCTTTGGGAGGGTGGTGTAACTTTCTTT. Encoded protein: CSALWEGGVTFF.

This clonotype was counted many times. The rearrangement joins TRBV4-3 to TRBJ2-1; tentative D call: TRBD1 (5 bases). The germline V gene encodes CDR1 LGHNA and CDR2 YSLEER. Between the trimmed V and J ends, which lost 3 bases and 7 bases, there was a span of 7 bases. This CDR3 has 12 residues. In DNA, the CDR3 is TGCGCCAGCAGCCATCAGGGAAATGAGCAGTTCTTC. Residues: CASSHQGNEQFF.

This clonotype was counted ten times or more. This chain joins TRBV24-1 and TRBJ2-1, with a possible D match to TRBD2 (6 bases). The CDR3 runs 15 residues. Germline-derived CDR1 and CDR2 are KGHDR and SFDVKD. The V end lost 0 bases, the J end lost 5 bases, and 10 bases lay between the germline ends. CDR3 in amino acids: CATSDLGRDHNEQFF. The CDR3 nucleotides are TGTGCCACCAGTGATTTGGGGCGGGACCACAATGAGCAGTTCTTC.

V usage is TRBV10-2 and J usage is TRBJ1-2; the match to TRBD1 covers 9 bases. Looked up from germline, CDR1 is WSHSY and CDR2 is SAAADI. The CDR3 is made up of 14 amino acids. The V gene end was trimmed by 8 bases and the J gene end by 2 bases; junction bases not matched to a gene: 6. CDR3 residues: CASGGQGENYGYTF. CDR3 nucleotides: TGCGCCAGCGGGGGACAGGGAGAGAACTATGGCTACACCTTC.

To note about this clonotype: This could be a read error, since a much larger clone is one nucleotide away. The rearrangement links TRBV18 to TRBJ2-3, with D possibly matching TRBD1 (6 bases). The ends were cut back, 3 bases at V and 2 bases at J, with 12 bases in the middle. The V gene's germline CDR1 is KGHSH and CDR2 LQKENI. The CDR3 is 15 residues long. In DNA, the CDR3 is TGTGCCAGCTCACCGGTACAGGGTACCACAGATACGCAGTATTTT. Its translation: CASSPVQGTTDTQYF.

This clonotype was seen ten or more times. The chain joins TRBV5-1 to TRBJ1-1; D is uncertain. Deletions cut 4 bases from V and 6 bases from J, with 7 bases between. The CDR3 runs 11 residues. Germline loops: CDR1 SGHRS, CDR2 YFSETQ. The DNA for the CDR3 is TGCGCCAGCAGCGTGGGATCTGAAGCTTTCTTT. Protein: CASSVGSEAFF.

This clonotype has only a few counts. J is TRBJ2-1 and V is TRBV7-9; 7 bases line up with TRBD2. With V trimmed by 5 bases and J by 5 bases, 6 bases remained unmatched. The germline gives CDR1 SEHNR, CDR2 FQNEAQ (reference sequence). This CDR3 region has 14 residues. The CDR3 loop reads CASSLEGTNNEQFF. The CDR3 bases are TGTGCCAGCAGCCTGGAGGGGACTAACAATGAGCAGTTCTTC.

This clonotype has only a few counts. The J gene is TRBJ2-3, the V gene TRBV5-8; 8 bases map to TRBD2. Germline V gene lookup returns CDR1 SGHTS and CDR2 YDEGEE. Losses at the gene ends were 3 bases for V and 5 bases for J; bases not matched to a gene: 8. The CDR3 is made up of 15 amino acids. CDR3 DNA sequence: TGTGCCAGCAGCTGGGGCGGGGGGCTCGAAGATACGCAGTATTTT. As protein: CASSWGGGLEDTQYF.